The 29 T cell receptor beta chains reported below all come from one sample, sequenced in a study of regulatory T cells in long-lasting Graves disease. Relying on iRepertoire HTBI primers and Arm-PCR of CDR3 regions, the team built TCR beta libraries. A single record per CDR3 protein comes from TCRdb applying MiXCR to the multiplex PCR reads. The sample shows 530,000 or so distinct CDR3 sequences, roughly 14% of them seen only once. Time point here: newly diagnosed GD, antithyroid drugs for less than 3 months. Researchers made the TCR library from RNA that was extracted from PBMCs. These data are also associated with another study on T cells in Graves' hyperthyroidism and ophthalmopathy.

Sequenced here: peripheral blood mononuclear cells (PBMCs), sampled at new diagnosis, from a patient treated with antithyroid drugs. These receptor sequences come from a man aged 30 to 39 with Graves disease.

This clonotype was recorded at least ten times. This chain links TRBV29-1 with TRBJ1-2, with a possible D match to TRBD1 (5 bases). This CDR3 has 15 residues. With 2 bases removed from V and 6 bases from J, the gap between germline ends came to 19 bases. The germline gives CDR1 SQVTM, CDR2 ANQGSEA. This CDR3 is CSVERGSDGSHGYTF. The CDR3 DNA follows: TGCAGCGTTGAAAGGGGCAGCGACGGTAGTCATGGCTACACCTTC. Full variable domain (missing parts from reference TRBV29-1 and TRBJ1-2): SAVISQKPSRDICQRGTSLTIQCQVDSQVTMMFWYRQQPGQSLTLIATANQGSEATYESGFVIDKFPISRPNLTFSTLTVSNMSPEDSSIYLCSVERGSDGSHGYTFGSGTRLTVV.

The sample holds many counts of this clonotype. CDR3 sequence (DNA): TGTGCCAGCAGTTCCGGACTAGCGGGCACCACTCGCACAGATACGCAGTATTTT. Translation: CASSSGLAGTTRTDTQYF. The V call is TRBV12-3 or TRBV12-4, the J call TRBJ2-3, with 11 bases lining up with TRBD2. The J segment lost 1 base and the V segment lost 4 bases, leaving 10 bases of the junction unmatched. CDR3 length equals 18 residues.

This clonotype occurred a few times. V gene TRBV9 combines with J gene TRBJ2-5, with 8 positions matching TRBD2. J was trimmed by 1 base and V by 4 bases; bases with no gene match: 6. This CDR3 is built from 15 residues. Germline V gene sequence: CDR1 SGDLS, CDR2 YYNGEE. CDR3 protein: CASSPGGDFQETQYF. DNA of the CDR3: TGTGCCAGCAGCCCCGGGGGGGACTTCCAAGAGACCCAGTACTTC. Using reference TRBV9 and TRBJ2-5 for the parts outside the CDR3, the full variable domain is DSGVTQTPKHLITATGQRVTLRCSPRSGDLSVYWYQQSLDQGLQFLIQYYNGEERAKGNILERFSAQQFPDLHSELNLSSLELGDSALYFCASSPGGDFQETQYFGPGTRLLVL.

This clonotype was recorded many times. The V call is TRBV29-1, the J call TRBJ2-3; D not resolved. Germline V CDR1 and CDR2: SQVTM, ANQGSEA. Trimming left V 3 bases short and J 4 bases short, with 11 bases between. The CDR3 length is 13 residues. The CDR3, as DNA: TGCAGCGTTGAGGACCCGACTCCAGATACGCAGTATTTT. It specifies CSVEDPTPDTQYF.

At least ten counts were recorded for this clonotype. The rearrangement uses TRBV5-1 and TRBJ1-2; TRBD1 matches at 11 bases. Per the germline V gene, CDR1 is SGHRS and CDR2 is YFSETQ. CDR3 length equals 16 residues. With 2 bases clipped from V and 8 bases from J, the junction kept 11 bases outside the gene matches. The CDR3 here is CASSFRPGTGGNGYTF. The DNA for the CDR3 is TGCGCCAGCAGCTTCCGTCCCGGGACAGGGGGAAACGGCTACACCTTC.

In this sample, this clonotype turned up many times. The rearrangement uses TRBV6-1 and TRBJ2-3; 8 bases align to TRBD2. The trim removed 6 bases at V and 0 bases at J, leaving 5 bases unmatched. The CDR3 runs 15 residues. CDR1 is MNHNS, CDR2 SASEGT, per germline. CDR3 coding DNA: TGTGCCAGCAGCAGACTAGCGATTAGCACAGATACGCAGTATTTT. This translates into CASSRLAISTDTQYF.

In this sample, this clonotype turned up many times. The chain combines TRBV10-1 with TRBJ2-1, with 11 bases that match TRBD1. With V trimmed by 5 bases and J by 9 bases, 6 bases remained unmatched. Germline CDR1 WNHNN, CDR2 SYGVQD (reference sequence). This CDR3 is built from 14 residues. The CDR3: CASSPDRGLSEQFF. The CDR3 DNA reads TGCGCCAGCAGTCCGGACAGGGGGCTAAGTGAGCAGTTCTTC.

In its sample, this clonotype was seen many times. This chain uses TRBV5-1 with TRBJ1-2, with 8 positions matching TRBD1. CDR1 is SGHRS, CDR2 YFSETQ, per germline. With V trimmed by 3 bases and J by 3 bases, 4 bases remained unmatched. This CDR3 has 14 amino acids. The DNA of the CDR3 is TGCGCCAGCAGCTCTGGACAGGGAGACTATGGCTACACCTTC. Its protein product is CASSSGQGDYGYTF.

This chain uses TRBV24-1 with TRBJ2-3; 10 bases match TRBD2. There are 18 residues in the CDR3. The germline gives CDR1 KGHDR, CDR2 SFDVKD. After removal of 2 bases from V and 3 bases from J, the junction contained 10 bases not matched to a gene. The CDR3 coding sequence is TGTGCCACCAGTGATTGGGGACTAGCGAATCGAGGGACAGATACGCAGTATTTT. It codes for CATSDWGLANRGTDTQYF.

The chain employs TRBV24-1 and TRBJ1-2; no clear D. With 4 bases removed from V and 7 bases from J, the gap between germline ends came to 9 bases. The germline CDR1 and CDR2 sequences are KGHDR and SFDVKD. The CDR3 length is 12 residues. This CDR3 reads CATSDFNAGYTF. The CDR3 DNA follows: TGTGCCACCAGTGACTTCAATGCTGGCTACACCTTC.

This clonotype was picked up many times. J is TRBJ1-1 and V is TRBV6-1, with D hard to call. The germline gives CDR1 MNHNS, CDR2 SASEGT. Between the trimmed V and J ends, which lost 7 bases and 1 base, there was a span of 10 bases. The CDR3 loop spans 13 amino acids. CDR3 protein: CASTIQSNTEAFF. CDR3 nucleotides: TGTGCCAGCACCATACAGTCGAACACTGAAGCTTTCTTT.

Ten or more counts support this clonotype. V gene TRBV5-1 combines with J gene TRBJ2-1; weak D call: TRBD1 (6 bases). This CDR3 contains 18 residues. Between the trimmed V and J ends, which lost 4 bases and 0 bases, there was a span of 20 bases. The germline CDR1 and CDR2 sequences are SGHRS and YFSETQ. The CDR3 loop is CASSGGSLTLDSYNEQFF. CDR3 nucleotide sequence: TGCGCCAGCAGCGGGGGCAGCCTCACCCTCGACTCCTACAATGAGCAGTTCTTC.

The gene calls are TRBV4-1 and TRBJ2-2, with TRBD2 matching 10 bases. The CDR3 totals 17 residues. In germline, CDR1 is MGHRA, CDR2 YSYEKL. The junction had 6 bases not matched to a gene; V was cut back by 0 bases and J by 5 bases. This CDR3 is CASSQEASGSRTGELFF. The CDR3 coding sequence is TGCGCCAGCAGCCAAGAGGCTAGCGGGAGCCGAACCGGGGAGCTGTTTTTT.

This clonotype was seen ten or more times. The chain uses TRBV13 and TRBJ2-1, with TRBD1 matching over 11 bases. Germline V lookup: CDR1 PRHDT, CDR2 FYEKMQ (reference sequence). The CDR3 covers 16 residues. The trim removed 6 bases at V and 7 bases at J, leaving 11 bases unmatched. CDR3 sequence reads: CASRQPRDRGRNEQFF. In nucleotides, the CDR3 is TGTGCCAGCAGACAACCCCGGGACAGGGGGAGGAATGAGCAGTTCTTC.

This clonotype was recorded at least ten times. V is TRBV7-8 and J is TRBJ1-5, with no clear D. The germline V gene has CDR1 SGHVS and CDR2 FQNEAQ. The V end was cut by 1 base, the J end by 7 bases, with 8 bases between. CDR3 size: 13 residues. CDR3 nucleotide sequence: TGTGCCAGCAGCTTAGGGCCGGAACAGCCCCAGCATTTT. It codes for CASSLGPEQPQHF.

This clonotype was counted only a few times. The chain employs TRBV20-1 and TRBJ2-1; 8 bases line up with TRBD2. V trimming: 5 bases; J trimming: 5 bases; junction bases outside the gene matches: 8. The germline V gene has CDR1 DFQATT and CDR2 SNEGSKA (reference sequence). This CDR3 spans 14 amino acids. The CDR3 bases are TGCAGTGCTCCACTAGCGGCCCAGCACAATGAGCAGTTCTTC. Residues: CSAPLAAQHNEQFF.

This chain uses TRBV12-3 or TRBV12-4 with TRBJ2-7; 15 nucleotides agree with TRBD2. The CDR3 runs 15 residues. The trim removed 5 bases at V and 5 bases at J, leaving 4 bases unmatched. The CDR3 bases are TGTGCCAGCAGTGGACTAGCGGGAGGGCCAGACGAGCAGTACTTC. Its translation is CASSGLAGGPDEQYF.

This clonotype was counted at least ten times. The V and J genes are TRBV29-1 and TRBJ2-7, with 7 bases aligning to TRBD2. Germline lookup yields CDR1 SQVTM and CDR2 ANQGSEA. The CDR3 totals 15 residues. With 2 bases clipped from V and 0 bases from J, the junction kept 7 bases outside the gene matches. CDR3 in amino acids: CSVETSVMDSYEQYF. The CDR3 coding sequence is TGCAGCGTTGAAACTAGCGTGATGGACTCCTACGAGCAGTACTTC.

Notes on this clonotype: Possible read error: a much larger clone is one base away. The rearrangement uses TRBV12-3 or TRBV12-4 and TRBJ2-6; the match to TRBD1 covers 9 bases. The CDR3 totals 16 residues. In DNA form, the CDR3 reads TGTGCCAGCAGCCCCCGGACAGGGGTTGGGGCCAACGTCATGACTTTC. This gives the protein CASSPRTGVGANVMTF.

This clonotype was observed at least ten times. V usage is TRBV11-2 and J usage is TRBJ2-7; 9 positions match TRBD2. V trimming: 3 bases; J trimming: 2 bases; junction bases outside the gene matches: 5. The CDR3 covers 15 residues. The germline V gene encodes CDR1 SGHAT and CDR2 FQNNGV. This CDR3 reads CASSFGLASTYEQYF. CDR3 nucleotides: TGTGCCAGCAGCTTCGGACTAGCGTCAACCTACGAGCAGTACTTC.

This clonotype was picked up many times. The chain employs TRBV28 and TRBJ1-5, with a tentative D call TRBD1 (6 bases). V dropped 0 bases and J dropped 3 bases, with 12 bases sitting between them. Germline loops: CDR1 MDHEN, CDR2 SYDVKM. The CDR3 loop spans 16 amino acids. The CDR3 reads CASSLWRGELNQPQHF. DNA of the CDR3: TGTGCCAGCAGTTTATGGAGGGGGGAACTCAATCAGCCCCAGCATTTT. The full variable domain, its missing parts supplied by reference TRBV28 and TRBJ1-5, is DVKVTQSSRYLVKRTGEKVFLECVQDMDHENMFWYRQDPGLGLRLIYFSYDVKMKEKGDIPEGYSVSREKKERFSLILESASTNQTSMYLCASSLWRGELNQPQHFGDGTRLSIL.

This clonotype was counted ten times or more. The chain links TRBV24-1 to TRBJ2-2; possibly TRBD2 for D (6 bases). Germline CDR1 and CDR2: KGHDR and SFDVKD. V lost 6 bases and J 5 bases, leaving 12 bases between the germline ends. This CDR3 is 14 amino acids long. CDR3 coding DNA: TGTGCCACCAGTAACCGAGGAGGGACCGGGGAGCTGTTTTTT. The encoded protein is CATSNRGGTGELFF.

This clonotype was counted many times. The V and J genes are TRBV6-1 and TRBJ2-7; 8 nucleotides line up with TRBD1. In germline, CDR1 is MNHNS, CDR2 SASEGT. The CDR3 runs to 15 residues. The V segment lost 6 bases and the J segment 5 bases; nucleotides outside the gene matches: 12. The CDR3 DNA sequence: TGTGCCAGCAGCTCCCCGGACAGGGTTAAAGACGAGCAGTACTTC. It translates to CASSSPDRVKDEQYF.

The chain joins TRBV5-6 to TRBJ2-5, with D possibly TRBD2 on 5 matching bases. The CDR3 totals 12 residues. The germline CDR1 and CDR2 sequences are SGHDT and YYEEEE. V dropped 9 bases and J dropped 4 bases, with 13 bases sitting between them. CDR3 DNA sequence: TGTGCCACAAGAGGGTTGGGAGAGACCCAGTACTTC. Translating gives CATRGLGETQYF. Supplemented by reference TRBV5-6 and TRBJ2-5, the full variable domain reads DAGVTQSPTHLIKTRGQQVTLRCSPKSGHDTVSWYQQALGQGPQFIFQYYEEEERQRGNFPDRFSGHQFPNYSSELNVNALLLGDSALYLCATRGLGETQYFGPGTRLLVL.

In this sample, this clonotype turned up many times. The chain has TRBV3-1 and TRBJ2-1, with TRBD2 matching 10 bases. The CDR3 runs 14 residues. Germline loops: CDR1 LGHDT, CDR2 YNNKEL (reference sequence). V was clipped by 4 bases and J by 12 bases; unmatched bases: 9. The CDR3 sequence: CASSPLAGSVRQFF. The CDR3, as DNA: TGTGCCAGCAGCCCACTAGCGGGATCTGTTCGGCAGTTCTTC.

This clonotype showed up many times. The chain couples TRBV6-2 or TRBV6-3 to TRBJ2-7; the D gene is possibly TRBD2 (6 bases). The V end was cut by 7 bases, the J end by 6 bases, with 16 bases between. The CDR3 loop spans 13 amino acids. Germline CDR1 is MNHEY and CDR2 is SVGEGT. Written as DNA, the CDR3 is TGTGCCAGCACGCGGAGCGCCGGGGGCGAGCAGTACTTC. Its translation is CASTRSAGGEQYF.

In its sample, this clonotype was seen a few times. The V gene is TRBV19, the J gene TRBJ2-7, with D hard to call. The CDR3 consists of 13 residues. V dropped 3 bases and J dropped 3 bases, with 9 bases sitting between them. Per the germline V gene, CDR1 is LNHDA and CDR2 is SQIVND (reference sequence). The CDR3 reads CASSIVGRYEQYF. CDR3 coding DNA: TGTGCCAGTAGTATCGTAGGGCGCTACGAGCAGTACTTC.

This clonotype has at least ten counts. This sequence joins TRBV20-1 and TRBJ2-1, with a weak D call TRBD2 (6 bases). Germline CDR1 reads DFQATT; CDR2 reads SNEGSKA (reference sequence). The CDR3 has 14 amino acids. Trimming took 6 bases from V and 0 from J, leaving 12 bases between them. This CDR3 reads CSAPGLDSYNEQFF. In DNA form, the CDR3 reads TGCAGTGCACCGGGACTTGACTCCTACAATGAGCAGTTCTTC.

This clonotype was detected only a few times. The chain employs TRBV4-1 and TRBJ1-5, with D maybe TRBD1 (5 bases). Germline CDR1 and CDR2: MGHRA and YSYEKL. This CDR3 region has 13 residues. Between the trimmed V and J ends, which lost 0 bases and 6 bases, there was a span of 6 bases. CDR3 nucleotide sequence: TGCGCCAGCAGCCAAGATCAGGGTCAGCCCCAGCATTTT. Encoded protein: CASSQDQGQPQHF.